This T cell receptor (beta chain) was identified in a study of shared clonotypes between healthy human individuals. Profiling relied on immunoSEQ multiplex PCR, and the TCRdb table lists in-frame clones only, not all of them. Here the sample spans roughly 2.5 million clones, more than 90% being singletons. Trimming stripped 0 bases from V and 5 bases from J, with 14 bases between. Germline CDR1 is SGHDT and CDR2 is YYEEEE. The length of the CDR3 is 15 residues. Sequencing was performed on naive CD4+ T cells sorted from blood. Indicated subset: CD45RA+ positively selected. This chain connects TRBV5-6 to TRBJ1-1, with a possible D match to TRBD1 (6 bases). The receptor comes from a man aged 18 to 29 in good health. CDR3 nucleotides: TGTGCCAGCAGCTTGGATGGGGGGGCGTATACTGAAGCTTTCTTT. Residues: CASSLDGGAYTEAFF.